A selection of T cell receptor beta chains follows, all from one sample in a study of human T cells and chemical hapten exposure. TCRdb recomputed calls from the RACE reads with MiXCR, one row per CDR3 protein. The table lists fewer than 100,000 distinct CDR3 sequences, roughly 11% of them singletons. The sequencing here drew on whole blood, taken in connection with sensitization to the hapten diphenylcyclopropenone (DPC). These receptors were collected from a woman between 25 and 40 years old with alopecia areata. Some clones in this sample may be carry-over from other donors' samples. The CDR3 runs from the conserved cysteine through the conserved F or W. The D gene is left open where the match is weak. Clone sizes are given selectively: once, few, many, or a class where the clone is expanded.

clone size	V gene	J gene	CDR3 length	D gene	CDR3 protein	CDR3 DNA
.	TRBV6-2/TRBV6-3	TRBJ2-1	16	TRBD2	CASSYGGASGSNEQFF	TGTGCCAGCAGTTACGGGGGGGCTAGCGGGAGTAATGAGCAGTTCTTC
.	TRBV20-1	TRBJ2-1	16	.	CSAPAWAVTFYNEQFF	TGCAGTGCTCCAGCCTGGGCCGTAACGTTCTACAATGAGCAGTTCTTC
many	TRBV4-2	TRBJ2-1	16	.	CASSPTWPIVYNEQFF	TGTGCCAGCAGCCCAACCTGGCCAATTGTTTACAATGAGCAGTTCTTC
.	TRBV21-1	TRBJ1-5	15	.	CASPTWWRGNQPQHF	TGTGCCAGCCCAACGTGGTGGCGGGGCAATCAGCCCCAGCATTTT
many	TRBV5-5	TRBJ1-1	14	.	CASGRDDMNTEAFF	TGTGCCAGCGGTCGGGACGACATGAACACTGAAGCTTTCTTT
.	TRBV7-8	TRBJ1-4	15	.	CASSGYRVGYEKLFF	TGTGCCAGCAGCGGATACAGGGTGGGATATGAAAAACTGTTTTTT
many	TRBV5-4	TRBJ2-6	15	TRBD1	CASSGTGGLANVLTF	TGTGCCAGCAGCGGAACAGGGGGCCTGGCCAACGTCCTGACTTTC
.	TRBV24-1	TRBJ2-5	15	.	CATSDPRGPGETQYF	TGTGCCACCAGTGATCCCCGCGGGCCAGGAGAGACCCAGTACTTC
many	TRBV6-1	TRBJ1-1	14	.	CASREHGLNTEAFF	TGTGCCAGCAGGGAACACGGTCTAAACACTGAAGCTTTCTTT
.	TRBV13	TRBJ2-2	12	.	CASSRKPGELFF	TGTGCCAGCAGCAGAAAACCCGGGGAGCTGTTTTTT
few	TRBV4-3	TRBJ1-1	12	.	CASSQGGGEAFF	TGCGCCAGCAGCCAAGGGGGAGGTGAAGCTTTCTTT
.	TRBV20-1	TRBJ2-7	9	.	CSAGRAQYF	TGCAGTGCAGGCAGGGCGCAGTACTTC
few	TRBV28	TRBJ2-1	13	.	CASSFRLNNEQFF	TGTGCCAGCAGTTTCAGGCTAAACAATGAGCAGTTCTTC
few	TRBV7-2	TRBJ2-5	15	.	CASSLARGMRETQYF	TGTGCCAGCAGCTTAGCCAGGGGAATGAGAGAGACCCAGTACTTC
few	TRBV28	TRBJ1-5	14	.	CASNTGQSNQPQHF	TGTGCCAGCAACACTGGACAGAGCAATCAGCCCCAGCATTTT
many	TRBV5-5	TRBJ2-1	13	.	CASSLTANNEQFF	TGTGCCAGCAGCCTGACAGCCAACAATGAGCAGTTCTTC
many	TRBV10-2	TRBJ1-5	13	TRBD1	CASKGQEGQPQHF	TGCGCCAGCAAAGGACAGGAAGGTCAGCCCCAGCATTTT
few	TRBV9	TRBJ2-1	16	TRBD1	CASSVAETGGRNEQFF	TGTGCCAGCAGCGTAGCTGAGACAGGGGGCCGCAATGAGCAGTTCTTC
few	TRBV3-1	TRBJ2-2	16	.	CASGTGKSTNTGELFF	TGTGCCAGCGGAACAGGGAAATCCACGAACACCGGGGAGCTGTTTTTT
.	TRBV6-5	TRBJ2-2	18	TRBD1	CASSAQPSWDRSTGELFF	TGTGCCAGCAGTGCACAACCGTCCTGGGACAGATCAACCGGGGAGCTGTTTTTT
many	TRBV27	TRBJ2-2	14	.	CASSARTGVDELFF	TGTGCCAGCAGTGCCCGGACTGGGGTTGATGAGCTGTTTTTT
.	TRBV15	TRBJ2-3	15	.	CATKHTGQGTDTQYF	TGTGCCACCAAACATACCGGGCAAGGCACAGATACGCAGTATTTT
.	TRBV28	TRBJ2-1	15	TRBD2	CASSPRTSFVDEQFF	TGTGCCAGCAGTCCCAGGACTAGCTTCGTAGATGAGCAGTTCTTC
many	TRBV6-5	TRBJ2-7	13	.	CASSTGPWGEQYF	TGTGCCAGCAGCACCGGGCCTTGGGGCGAGCAGTACTTC
many	TRBV7-9	TRBJ2-3	14	TRBD1	CASSNRQGPDTQYF	TGTGCCAGCAGCAATCGACAGGGGCCAGATACGCAGTATTTT
.	TRBV7-2	TRBJ2-7	12	.	CASCPLPYEQYF	TGTGCCAGCTGCCCCCTACCCTACGAGCAGTACTTC
many	TRBV5-4	TRBJ2-5	15	TRBD2	CASSHSGGAVETQYF	TGTGCCAGCAGCCATAGCGGGGGGGCCGTAGAGACCCAGTACTTC
.	TRBV6-2/TRBV6-3	TRBJ1-2	13	.	CASSYSAVYGYTF	TGTGCCAGCAGTTACTCCGCGGTCTATGGCTACACCTTC
many	TRBV10-3	TRBJ2-5	13	.	CAISDGNQETQYF	TGTGCCATCAGTGACGGAAACCAAGAGACCCAGTACTTC
few	TRBV7-9	TRBJ2-1	17	TRBD2	CASSPRLAGDSYNEQFF	TGTGCCAGCAGCCCCCGACTAGCGGGAGACTCCTACAATGAGCAGTTCTTC
many	TRBV3-1	TRBJ2-5	17	TRBD2	CASSQVGPGLEQETQYF	TGTGCCAGCAGCCAAGTAGGCCCGGGACTAGAACAAGAGACCCAGTACTTC
.	TRBV29-1	TRBJ2-1	16	.	CSVHPASKSSYNEQFF	TGCAGCGTCCACCCTGCTAGTAAAAGCTCCTACAATGAGCAGTTCTTC
few	TRBV28	TRBJ1-3	13	.	CASKLGGGNTIYF	TGTGCCAGCAAACTCGGGGGAGGAAACACCATATATTTT
many	TRBV6-2/TRBV6-3	TRBJ1-1	15	.	CASSYLEVMNTEAFF	TGTGCCAGCAGTTACTTGGAGGTCATGAACACTGAAGCTTTCTTT
many	TRBV7-9	TRBJ1-3	12	.	CASSLKRNTIYF	TGTGCCAGCAGCTTAAAAAGAAACACCATATATTTT
many	TRBV20-1	TRBJ2-5	14	TRBD2	CSAGQTSGTMTQYF	TGCAGTGCTGGGCAGACTAGCGGGACAATGACCCAGTACTTC
many	TRBV7-2	TRBJ2-6	17	.	CASSFSTGPSGANVLTF	TGTGCCAGCAGCTTCTCAACAGGGCCCTCTGGGGCCAACGTCCTGACTTTC
few	TRBV20-1	TRBJ2-3	15	TRBD1	CSAPRRTGETDTQYF	TGCAGTGCCCCACGAAGGACAGGGGAGACAGATACGCAGTATTTT
few	TRBV20-1	TRBJ2-4	13	TRBD2	CSEAGLAKNIQYF	TGCAGCGAAGCGGGACTAGCCAAAAACATTCAGTACTTC
few	TRBV7-2	TRBJ2-3	16	.	CASSRRQSRPADTQYF	TGTGCCAGCAGCCGGAGACAAAGCAGACCCGCAGATACGCAGTATTTT
.	TRBV18	TRBJ1-2	14	.	CASSPPGQNYGYTF	TGTGCCAGCTCACCTCCCGGACAGAACTATGGCTACACCTTC
many	TRBV20-1	TRBJ1-6	14	TRBD1	CSARVGTGHSPLHF	TGCAGTGCTAGAGTTGGGACAGGGCATTCACCCCTCCACTTT
.	TRBV7-2	TRBJ2-3	16	TRBD2	CASRTSGVTSTDTQYF	TGTGCCTCCAGGACTAGCGGGGTAACTAGCACAGATACGCAGTATTTT
many	TRBV3-1	TRBJ2-1	15	TRBD2	CASTPTSGAYNEQFF	TGTGCCAGCACCCCGACTAGCGGGGCATACAATGAGCAGTTCTTC
.	TRBV28	TRBJ2-5	15	TRBD1	CASSRPGGDPETQYF	TGTGCCAGCAGCCGACCAGGGGGCGACCCGGAGACCCAGTACTTC
many	TRBV7-9	TRBJ2-5	14	.	CASRGRLTQETQYF	TGTGCCAGCAGAGGCAGGTTAACTCAAGAGACCCAGTACTTC
few	TRBV29-1	TRBJ2-1	14	TRBD2	CSAVAGGAYNEQFF	TGCAGCGCGGTAGCGGGAGGAGCCTACAATGAGCAGTTCTTC
many	TRBV7-8	TRBJ1-2	14	TRBD1	CASSVQGPPYGYTF	TGTGCCAGCAGCGTACAGGGGCCGCCCTATGGCTACACCTTC
many	TRBV27	TRBJ1-6	14	.	CASSFLVADSPLHF	TGTGCCAGCAGTTTTTTAGTTGCCGATTCACCCCTCCACTTT
many	TRBV6-2/TRBV6-3	TRBJ2-7	14	.	CASSYELSAYEQYF	TGTGCCAGCAGTTATGAACTATCCGCCTACGAGCAGTACTTC
many	TRBV29-1	TRBJ1-2	12	TRBD1	CSVGTGIDGYTF	TGCAGCGTCGGGACAGGGATAGATGGCTACACCTTC
.	TRBV28	TRBJ1-5	12	.	CASSRGDQPQHF	TGTGCCAGCAGTAGGGGAGATCAGCCCCAGCATTTT
many	TRBV7-8	TRBJ1-6	14	.	CATRQWTENSPLHF	TGTGCCACCCGCCAGTGGACAGAAAATTCACCCCTCCACTTT